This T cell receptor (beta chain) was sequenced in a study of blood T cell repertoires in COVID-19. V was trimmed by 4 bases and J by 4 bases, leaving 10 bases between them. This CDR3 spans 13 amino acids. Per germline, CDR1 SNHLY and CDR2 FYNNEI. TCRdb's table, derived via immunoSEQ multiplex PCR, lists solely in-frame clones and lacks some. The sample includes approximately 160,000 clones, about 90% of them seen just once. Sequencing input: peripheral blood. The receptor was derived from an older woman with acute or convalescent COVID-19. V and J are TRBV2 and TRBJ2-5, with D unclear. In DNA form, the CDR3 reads TGTGCCAGCAGTGTAGTACCCTCAGAGACCCAGTACTTC. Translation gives CASSVVPSETQYF.